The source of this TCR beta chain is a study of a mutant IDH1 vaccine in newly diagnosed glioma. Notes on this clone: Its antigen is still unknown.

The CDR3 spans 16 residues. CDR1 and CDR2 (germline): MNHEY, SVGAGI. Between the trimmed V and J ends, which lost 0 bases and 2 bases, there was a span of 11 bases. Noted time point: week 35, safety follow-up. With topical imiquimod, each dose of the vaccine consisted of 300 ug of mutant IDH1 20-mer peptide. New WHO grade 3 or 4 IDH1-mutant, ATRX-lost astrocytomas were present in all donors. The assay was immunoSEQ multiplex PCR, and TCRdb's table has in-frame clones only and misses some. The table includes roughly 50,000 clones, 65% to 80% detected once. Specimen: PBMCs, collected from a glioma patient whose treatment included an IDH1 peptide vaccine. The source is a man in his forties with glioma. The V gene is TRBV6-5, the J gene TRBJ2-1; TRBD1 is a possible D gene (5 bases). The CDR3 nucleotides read TGTGCCAGCAGTTACTCGGCGGAAGGGGCCTACAATGAGCAGTTCTTC. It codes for CASSYSAEGAYNEQFF.